This TCR beta chain was found in a study of OX40 agonist ivuxolimab in advanced cancers. Background on the study: Ivuxolimab was administered intravenously to patients at 0.01 to 10 mg/kg every 2 weeks. Prior checkpoint blockade (anti-PD-1, anti-PD-L1 or anti-CTLA-4) was permitted; under 50% had it. Study-level findings and limits: By week 6 at 0.1 to 3.0 mg/kg, blood CD4+ and CD8+ T cells had expanded clonally. Expansion of clones was among the lowest in partial responders at 0.1-3.0 mg/kg.

To note about this clone: Its antigen is unknown.

Germline assignment: CDR1 WNHNN and CDR2 SYGVQD (reference sequence). Trimming removed 0 bases from V and 1 base from J; junction bases left unmatched: 8. This CDR3 is 19 amino acids long. Method: immunoSEQ multiplex PCR; TCRdb's copy keeps in-frame clones and lacks some. The sample yields around 17,000 clones, about three quarters seen once. The V and J genes are TRBV10-1 and TRBJ2-1, with 11 bases fitting TRBD2. Sequencing used CD4+ or CD8+ T cells sorted from blood, obtained in a trial of the OX40 agonist ivuxolimab. This sequence originates from an adult with an advanced solid tumor such as melanoma, head and neck, liver or kidney cancer. The CDR3 loop reads CASSESITSGSGSYNEQFF. The CDR3 DNA sequence: TGCGCCAGCAGTGAGTCGATAACTAGCGGGAGTGGTTCCTACAATGAGCAGTTCTTC.